The 13 T cell receptor beta chains below all came from one sample that was sequenced in a study of Ad26.COV2.S vaccination and SARS-CoV-2 variants. Data came from immunoSEQ multiplex PCR; TCRdb stores just in-frame clones and leaves some out. The sample has about 680,000 clones, 89% seen once. Stated treatment: roughly 18 received Ad26.COV2.S at low or high dose, single or two shots; several received placebo; per-sample allocation not given. Sampling occurred on day 63 after the first vaccine or placebo injection. The sample was peripheral blood, taken in a trial of Ad26.COV2.S vaccine versus placebo. Receptors originate from a person between 18 and 65 years old who received the Ad26.COV2.S COVID-19 vaccine or a placebo.

This clone was seen just once. V is TRBV4-2 and J is TRBJ2-1; 12 bases are a match to TRBD2. CDR1 is LGHNA, CDR2 YNFKEQ, per germline. This CDR3 comprises 18 residues. V shed 0 bases and J 5 bases; nucleotides not matched to a gene: 8. CDR3 DNA sequence: TGTGCCAGCAGCCAAGATCGCCCTAGCGGGGGGGCCAACAATGAGCAGTTCTTC. It translates to CASSQDRPSGGANNEQFF.

This chain connects TRBV18 to TRBJ1-2; D is unresolved. V was clipped by 2 bases and J by 2 bases, with 12 bases between them. The CDR3 length is 15 residues. Looked up from germline, CDR1 is KGHSH and CDR2 is LQKENI. CDR3: CASSPGVGQNYGYTF. The CDR3 DNA sequence: TGTGCCAGCTCACCAGGGGTGGGCCAAAACTATGGCTACACCTTC.

This chain joins TRBV14 and TRBJ1-1; D remains unclear. This CDR3 has 16 amino acids. Germline V lookup: CDR1 SGHDN, CDR2 FVKESK. The V gene lost 0 bases and the J gene lost 0 bases, with 11 bases spanning the gap. CDR3 DNA sequence: TGTGCCAGCAGCCAAGAAGTCGGAGAGATGAACACTGAAGCTTTCTTT. Translation: CASSQEVGEMNTEAFF.

The chain carries TRBV5-6 and TRBJ1-1, with D tentatively TRBD1 (6 bases). The V gene's germline CDR1 is SGHDT and CDR2 YYEEEE. The V gene lost 0 bases and the J gene lost 1 base, with 7 bases spanning the gap. The CDR3 extends over 14 amino acids. The CDR3 loop reads CASSLGQENTEAFF. Here the CDR3 DNA reads TGTGCCAGCAGCTTGGGACAGGAGAACACTGAAGCTTTCTTT.

The rearrangement joins TRBV11-3 to TRBJ2-3, with D unresolved. Germline V gene sequence: CDR1 SGHNT, CDR2 YENEEA. Trimming took 0 bases from V and 2 from J, leaving 9 bases between them. The CDR3 has 15 residues. The CDR3 spells CASSLDLSLTDTQYF. For the CDR3, the DNA is TGTGCCAGCAGCTTAGATCTCTCCCTCACAGATACGCAGTATTTT.

V and J are TRBV19 and TRBJ2-1; no firm D call. Per germline, CDR1 LNHDA and CDR2 SQIVND (reference sequence). Trimming shortened V by 5 bases and J by 7 bases, and 18 bases separated the two germline ends. The CDR3 totals 15 residues. The DNA for the CDR3 is TGTGCCAGTAGTCTCTCGCGGAGCCTGAGGAATGAGCAGTTCTTC. Encoded protein: CASSLSRSLRNEQFF.

The J gene is TRBJ1-1, the V gene TRBV6-5, with D hard to call. There are 12 residues in the CDR3. The germline V gene has CDR1 MNHEY and CDR2 SVGAGI. The ends were cut back, 7 bases at V and 8 bases at J, with 14 bases in the middle. CDR3 in amino acids: CASISTTGEAFF. The CDR3 DNA is TGTGCCAGCATCAGTACGACGGGGGAAGCTTTCTTT.

V usage is TRBV7-2 and J usage is TRBJ1-1, with a weak D call TRBD1 (6 bases). V was shortened by 6 bases and J by 1 base, with 15 bases between the two germline ends. The CDR3 contains 15 residues. Germline values: CDR1 SGHTA, CDR2 FQGNSA. This chain's CDR3 is CASRPLGQTNTEAFF. The CDR3 DNA follows: TGTGCCAGCAGGCCACTCGGACAGACGAACACTGAAGCTTTCTTT.

The chain links TRBV29-1 to TRBJ2-2; D remains unclear. CDR1 is SQVTM, CDR2 ANQGSEA, per germline. Trimming stripped 5 bases from V and 6 bases from J, with 7 bases between. The CDR3 has 11 residues. The CDR3 nucleotides are TGCAGCGTTCGTCTAGCCGGGGAGCTGTTTTTT. It translates to CSVRLAGELFF.

The chain joins TRBV4-1 to TRBJ1-6; 7 bases are a match to TRBD1. The CDR3 is 16 residues long. Germline V CDR1 and CDR2: MGHRA, YSYEKL. V lost 5 bases and J lost 7; bases outside the gene matches: 11. CDR3 nucleotide sequence: TGCGCCAGCAGCTTTACAACCGGGACAGAAAATTCACCCCTCCACTTT. It yields the protein CASSFTTGTENSPLHF.

The gene calls are TRBV7-9 and TRBJ2-5, with D perhaps TRBD2 (6 bases). The CDR3 extends over 15 amino acids. V was pared by 1 base and J by 4 bases, with 13 bases between. Germline CDR1 reads SEHNR; CDR2 reads FQNEAQ (reference sequence). CDR3 sequence: CASSLELGGGETQYF. DNA of the CDR3: TGTGCCAGCAGCTTAGAGCTTGGGGGAGGAGAGACCCAGTACTTC. The whole variable domain, filled in from reference TRBV7-9 and TRBJ2-5, reads DTGVSQNPRHKITKRGQNVTFRCDPISEHNRLYWYRQTLGQGPEFLTYFQNEAQLEKSRLLSDRFSAERPKGSFSTLEIQRTEQGDSAMYLCASSLELGGGETQYFGPGTRLLVL.

The genes are TRBV30 and TRBJ2-7; no firm D call. Per the germline V gene, CDR1 is GTSNPN and CDR2 is SVGIG (reference sequence). V was cut by 2 bases and J by 3 bases, with 8 bases left in between. The length of the CDR3 is 12 residues. The CDR3 nucleotides read TGTGCCTGGAGTAAGGGATTCTACGAGCAGTACTTC. Protein sequence: CAWSKGFYEQYF.

This chain joins TRBV6-5 and TRBJ1-5; D gene ambiguous. Germline V gene data show CDR1 as MNHEY and CDR2 as SVGAGI. V was shortened by 7 bases and J by 6 bases, with 16 bases between the two germline ends. The CDR3 extends over 14 amino acids. The CDR3 region is CASNLDVLGQPQHF. CDR3 coding DNA: TGTGCCAGCAATTTGGACGTTTTGGGTCAGCCCCAGCATTTT.